This TCR beta chain was sequenced in a study of T-cell memory formation after mild COVID-19 (dated by TCRdb to the early 2020s). With respect to the entire study: TCR sequence clusters from the two donors were largely donor specific. T-cell clones expanding and contracting after mild COVID-19 in a couple of donors were tracked by longitudinal TCRalpha and TCRbeta repertoire sequencing. The cohort was made up of two young adult volunteers, one female and one male, who were previously healthy.

The data were produced on an Illumina NovaSeq 6000. TCRalpha and TCRbeta cDNA libraries were constructed by 5'RACE with constant-segment primers, with sample barcodes and unique molecular identifiers being introduced. Trizol reagent was used to extract RNA from every sample. The libraries were amplified in two PCR steps, and the second step added a second sample barcode and Illumina TruSeq adapters. The libraries were sequenced on an Illumina NovaSeq using 2 x 150 bp paired-end reads. From the authors' description of their analysis: With migec v1.2.7, reads were demultiplexed and then collapsed into UMI-guided consensus sequences. Using mixcr v2.1.11, UMI consensuses were aligned to TRA and TRB V and J templates and then assembled into clonotypes. Clonotypes were classified as expanded or contracted when called significant by both edgeR and NoisET, with noise models trained on biological replicates. For edgeR calls, the cutoffs were a false discovery rate-adjusted p below 0.01 and a log2 fold-change threshold of 1. As an exploratory analysis of dynamics, max-normalized trajectories of the 1000 most abundant clonotypes were examined with PCA combined with hierarchical clustering. The CD4 or CD8 phenotype of responding clones was assigned using the separately sequenced CD4+ and CD8+ repertoires. The raw public data were reprocessed by TCRdb itself: fastp quality trimming at Q25, MiXCR clonotype calling, in-frame beta chains only. CDR3 protein sequences are deduplicated, and each keeps its most common genes and DNA. TCRdb's processing, not the authors', yielded these V and J calls. This sample has around 340,000 distinct CDR3 sequences in its table, and approximately 15% of those were observed once. 20% to 25% of the sample rests with the top ten.

PBMCs were isolated by Ficoll-Paque density gradient centrifugation. The full study reports these points: The detection of some responding clones in pre-infection memory suggests that pre-existing cross-reactive memory T cells joined the SARS-CoV-2 response. Whether the second-wave clones peaking on day 37 were SARS-CoV-2 specific was not confirmed. Clones contracting from day 15 to 85 had balanced CD4/CD8 phenotypes, while a second wave expanding from day 15 to 37 was biased towards CD4+. Contracting CD4+ clones were located mainly in the CM and EM memory subsets, whereas CD8+ clones were found to be enriched in EMRA. Only two mild cases were covered by the study, and larger cohorts that include severe cases with pre-infection samples were considered necessary.

This clonotype has just a few counts. The antigen this receptor binds is unknown. No much larger clone exists at a distance of one base, and base qualities are not known. Counted from cysteine to phenylalanine, this CDR3 has 13 amino acids. The entry retains the CDR3 DNA only, 39 bases that are in frame from base 1. CDR1 MNHNS and CDR2 SASEGT were looked up in the germline V gene. V is reduced by 4 bases and J by 7 bases, leaving a spacing of 11 bases between them. This sequence originates from a young man who had mild COVID-19 (a few samples of this study predate the infection). The sample titles of this study are shuffled in the database, so cell type and time point are left out; the donor was told from shared clones. Rearrangement joined TRBV6-1 to TRBJ1-5; no confident D gene assignment can be made. Specimen: PBMCs or a T cell subset sorted from them (not recorded which). The base sequence is TGTGCCAGCAGTGGCGGGCCGTCGCAGCCCCAGCATTTT. Its product reads: CASSGGPSQPQHF.